The 3 T cell receptor beta chains below all came from one sample that was sequenced in a study of T cells after posttransplantation cyclophosphamide. Controls had myeloablative marrow grafts with methotrexate and calcineurin inhibitor, sampled at 1 year. Sequencing was performed with immunoSEQ multiplex PCR; in TCRdb, only in-frame clones are kept and a portion is missing. The sample contains thousands of clones, around 80% of which appear only once. This specimen was PBMCs, taken after an allogeneic stem cell transplant with a calcineurin inhibitor and methotrexate. Every receptor here comes from a male patient aged 35-50 years who received an allogeneic stem cell transplant from an unrelated donor, was CMV-positive, and had chronic GVHD only. Some T cells may arise from the graft donor.

The CDR3 nucleotides are TGTGCCAGCAGTGACGGGACACCTTACACCGGGGAGCTGTTTTTT. Protein: CASSDGTPYTGELFF. The chain uses TRBV25-1 and TRBJ2-2, with D maybe TRBD1 (6 bases). Germline assignment: CDR1 MGHDK and CDR2 SYGVNS. V lost 3 bases and J lost 3, with 11 bases in between. This CDR3 has 15 amino acids.

The chain links TRBV5-6 to TRBJ2-5, with 8 bases identical to TRBD1. Per the germline V gene, CDR1 is SGHDT and CDR2 is YYEEEE. J gave up 5 bases and V 1 base, and 13 bases lay outside the gene matches. The length of the CDR3 is 17 residues. CDR3 sequence reads: CASSLSPDRDAEETQYF. The CDR3 nucleotides read TGTGCCAGCAGCTTGTCCCCGGACAGGGACGCCGAGGAGACCCAGTACTTC.

The chain employs TRBV6-1 and TRBJ2-7; 10 bases agree with TRBD1. The CDR3 has 14 amino acids. Trimming cost V 7 bases and J 7 bases; bases outside gene matches: 10. The V gene's germline CDR1 is MNHNS and CDR2 SASEGT. The CDR3 protein is CASNFDRGRGEQYF. CDR3 nucleotides: TGTGCCAGCAATTTCGACAGGGGGCGTGGGGAGCAGTACTTC.